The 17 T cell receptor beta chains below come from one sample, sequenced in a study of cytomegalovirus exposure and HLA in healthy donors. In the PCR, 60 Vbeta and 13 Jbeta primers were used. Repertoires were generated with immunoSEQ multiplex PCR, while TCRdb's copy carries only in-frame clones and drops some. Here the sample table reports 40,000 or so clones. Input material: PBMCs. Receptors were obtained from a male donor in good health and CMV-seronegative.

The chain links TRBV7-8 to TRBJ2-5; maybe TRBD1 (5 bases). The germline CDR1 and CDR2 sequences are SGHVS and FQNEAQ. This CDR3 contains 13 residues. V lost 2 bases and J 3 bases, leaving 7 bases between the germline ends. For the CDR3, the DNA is TGTGCCAGCAGCTTAAGCAGGGAAGAGACCCAGTACTTC. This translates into CASSLSREETQYF.

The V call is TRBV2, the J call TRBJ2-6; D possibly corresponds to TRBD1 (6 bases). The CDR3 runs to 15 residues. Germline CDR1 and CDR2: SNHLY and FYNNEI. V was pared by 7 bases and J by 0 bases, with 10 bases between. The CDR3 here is CASKGHHSGANVLTF. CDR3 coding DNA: TGTGCCAGCAAGGGACACCACTCTGGGGCCAACGTCCTGACTTTC.

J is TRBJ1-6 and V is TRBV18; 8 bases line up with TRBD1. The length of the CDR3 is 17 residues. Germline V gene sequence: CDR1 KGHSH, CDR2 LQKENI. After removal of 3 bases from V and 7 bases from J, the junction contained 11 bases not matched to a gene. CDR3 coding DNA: TGTGCCAGCTCACCGATACCCAAACAGGGGGGCAATTCACCCCTCCACTTT. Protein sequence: CASSPIPKQGGNSPLHF.

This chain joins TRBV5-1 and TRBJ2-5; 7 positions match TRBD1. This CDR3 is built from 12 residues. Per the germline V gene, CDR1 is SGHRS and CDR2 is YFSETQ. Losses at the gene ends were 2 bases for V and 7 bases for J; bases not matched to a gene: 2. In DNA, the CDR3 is TGCGCCAGCAGCTTAACAGGGGCGACCCAGTACTTC. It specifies CASSLTGATQYF.

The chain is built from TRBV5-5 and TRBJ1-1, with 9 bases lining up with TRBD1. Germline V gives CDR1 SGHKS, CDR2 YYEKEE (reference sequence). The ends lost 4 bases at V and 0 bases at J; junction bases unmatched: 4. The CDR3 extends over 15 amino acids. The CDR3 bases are TGTGCCAGCAGCCCTTGGACAGGGGTGAACACTGAAGCTTTCTTT. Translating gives CASSPWTGVNTEAFF.

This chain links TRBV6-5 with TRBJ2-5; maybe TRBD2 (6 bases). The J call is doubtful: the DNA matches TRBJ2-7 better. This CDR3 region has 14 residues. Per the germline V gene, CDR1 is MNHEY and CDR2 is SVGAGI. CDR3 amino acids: CASSSYRGVTEQYF. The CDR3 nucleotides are TGTGCCAGCAGCTCCTACCGCGGGGTTACCGAGCAGTACTTC.

The CDR3, as DNA: TGTGCCAGCAGTGAACCGGGACAAGGGAATTCCTACGAGCAGTACTTC. It codes for CASSEPGQGNSYEQYF. The J gene is TRBJ2-7, the V gene TRBV6-1; TRBD1 is a possible D gene (6 bases). Per germline, CDR1 MNHNS and CDR2 SASEGT. V shed 2 bases and J shed 1 base, with 15 bases lying between them. This CDR3 region has 16 residues.

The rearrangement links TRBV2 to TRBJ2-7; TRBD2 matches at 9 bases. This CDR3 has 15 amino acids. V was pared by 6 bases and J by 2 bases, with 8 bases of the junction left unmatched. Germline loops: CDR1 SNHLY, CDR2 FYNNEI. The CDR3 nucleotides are TGTGCCAGCAGGGAACTAGCGGGCTATACCTACGAGCAGTACTTC. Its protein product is CASRELAGYTYEQYF.

The CDR3 reads CASSQRDRGRFNEQFF. In DNA, the CDR3 is TGCGCCAGCAGCCAACGGGACAGGGGGCGTTTCAATGAGCAGTTCTTC. V and J are TRBV4-1 and TRBJ2-1, with 12 nucleotides matching TRBD1. V was clipped by 2 bases and J by 6 bases; unmatched bases: 5. Germline loops: CDR1 MGHRA, CDR2 YSYEKL. The CDR3 runs 16 residues.

CDR3: CASSGGLLQETQYF. The DNA for the CDR3 is TGTGCCAGCAGCGGGGGACTCCTCCAAGAGACCCAGTACTTC. The gene calls are TRBV5-4 and TRBJ2-5; weak D call: TRBD2 (6 bases). The CDR3 totals 14 residues. Germline V CDR1 and CDR2: SGHNT, YYREEE (reference sequence). V was pared by 4 bases and J by 1 base, with 11 bases between.

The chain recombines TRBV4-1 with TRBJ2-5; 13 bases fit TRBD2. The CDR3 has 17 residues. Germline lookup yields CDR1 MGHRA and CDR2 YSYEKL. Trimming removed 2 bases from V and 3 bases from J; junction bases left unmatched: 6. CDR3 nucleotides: TGCGCCAGCAGCCAACCTCGACTAGCGGGGGGAGAAGAGACCCAGTACTTC. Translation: CASSQPRLAGGEETQYF.

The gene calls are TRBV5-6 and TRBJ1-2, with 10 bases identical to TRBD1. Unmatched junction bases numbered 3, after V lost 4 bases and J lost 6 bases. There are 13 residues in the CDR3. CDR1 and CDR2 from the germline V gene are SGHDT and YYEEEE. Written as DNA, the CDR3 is TGTGCCAGCAGCATTGACAGGGGGCATGGCTACACCTTC. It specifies CASSIDRGHGYTF.

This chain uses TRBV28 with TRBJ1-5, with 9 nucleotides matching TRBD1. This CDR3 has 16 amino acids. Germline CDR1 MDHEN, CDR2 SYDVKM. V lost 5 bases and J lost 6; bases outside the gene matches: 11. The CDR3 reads CASSQTPGQGSQPQHF. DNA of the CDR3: TGTGCCAGCAGTCAAACACCGGGACAGGGAAGTCAGCCCCAGCATTTT.

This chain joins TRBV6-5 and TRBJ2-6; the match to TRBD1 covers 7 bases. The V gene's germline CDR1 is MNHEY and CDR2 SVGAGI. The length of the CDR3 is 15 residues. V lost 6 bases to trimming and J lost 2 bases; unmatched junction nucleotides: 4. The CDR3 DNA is TGTGCCAGCAGGCCCGACAGGGCTGGGGCCAACGTCCTGACTTTC. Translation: CASRPDRAGANVLTF.

CDR3 sequence: CASSYTGTGVGNTIYF. CDR3 in DNA: TGTGCCAGCAGTTACACTGGGACAGGGGTTGGAAACACCATATATTTT. The V and J genes are TRBV6-5 and TRBJ1-3; 10 nucleotides match TRBD1. CDR3 length equals 16 residues. With V trimmed by 2 bases and J by 3 bases, 4 bases remained unmatched. CDR1 is MNHEY, CDR2 SVGAGI, per germline.

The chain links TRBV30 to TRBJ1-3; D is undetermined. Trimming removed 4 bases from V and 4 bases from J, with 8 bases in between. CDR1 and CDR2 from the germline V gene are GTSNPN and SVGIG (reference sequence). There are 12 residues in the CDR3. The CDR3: CAWTRPGNTIYF. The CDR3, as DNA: TGTGCCTGGACCCGTCCGGGAAACACCATATATTTT.

In DNA form, the CDR3 reads TGTGCCAGCAGCTTTCAAACGGGACAAGAGACCCAGTACTTC. This sequence encodes CASSFQTGQETQYF. The chain has TRBV5-5 and TRBJ2-5, with a weak D call TRBD2 (5 bases). The V gene's germline CDR1 is SGHKS and CDR2 YYEKEE (reference sequence). V lost 2 bases and J lost 2, with 10 bases in between. The CDR3 is 14 residues long.